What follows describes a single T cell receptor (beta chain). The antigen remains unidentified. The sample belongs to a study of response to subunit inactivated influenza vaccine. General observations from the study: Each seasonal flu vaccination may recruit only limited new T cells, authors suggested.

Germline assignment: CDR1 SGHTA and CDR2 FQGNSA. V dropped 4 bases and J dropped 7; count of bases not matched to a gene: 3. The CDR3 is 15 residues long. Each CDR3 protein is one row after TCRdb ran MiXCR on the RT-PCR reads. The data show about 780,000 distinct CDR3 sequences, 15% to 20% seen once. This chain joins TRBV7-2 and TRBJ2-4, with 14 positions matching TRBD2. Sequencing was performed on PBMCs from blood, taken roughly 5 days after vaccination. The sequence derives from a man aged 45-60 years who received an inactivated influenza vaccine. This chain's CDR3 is CASSSGLAGVNIQYF. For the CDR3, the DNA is TGTGCCAGCAGCTCGGGACTAGCGGGAGTTAACATTCAGTACTTC.